This T cell receptor beta chain came from a study of cytomegalovirus exposure and HLA in healthy donors. At the level of the study: Inside one of the first data releases sat around 77 million unique TCRs taken from HLA-typed donors. Study results and caveats: Rates of TCR association differed by HLA locus in a later analysis, with DRB1 highest and HLA-C lowest.

A word on this clone: What it recognizes is unknown.

With 60 Vbeta and 13 Jbeta primers, the PCR was carried out. Assay used: immunoSEQ multiplex PCR; TCRdb lists only in-frame clones, some missing. The sample includes 140,000 to 150,000 clones, approximately 80% of them seen just once. V trimming: 4 bases; J trimming: 5 bases; junction bases outside the gene matches: 10. Per the germline V gene, CDR1 is LNHDA and CDR2 is SQIVND (reference sequence). The CDR3 covers 16 residues. Sequenced: PBMCs. The sequence was obtained from a man aged 35 to 55 in good health and CMV-seronegative. V is TRBV19 and J is TRBJ2-1; 8 bases line up with TRBD1. CDR3 in amino acids: CASSTPRGPENNEQFF. The CDR3, as DNA: TGTGCCAGTAGTACCCCCAGGGGGCCGGAAAACAATGAGCAGTTCTTC.